A selection of T cell receptor beta chains follows, all from one sample in a study of ipilimumab plus nivolumab after autologous stem cell transplantation. Measured with immunoSEQ multiplex PCR; TCRdb has only the in-frame clones, and not every one. The repertoire has roughly 17,000 clones, under 85% of them found once; the top ten carry 35%. Specimen: PBMCs, collected in a trial of ipilimumab plus nivolumab as post-transplant consolidation. The receptors were gathered from a male donor with diffuse large B-cell lymphoma. CDR3s leave out the opening cysteine and the closing phenylalanine or tryptophan. Each record gives: J gene, V gene, clone size, CDR3 protein. Size tells how often a clone was seen (once, few, many) or the class of an expanded clone, and some rows leave it out.

J: TRBJ1-1
V: TRBV2
size: -
CDR3: ASRDKNTEAF

J: TRBJ1-1
V: TRBV30
size: -
CDR3: AWSVFVRGDTEAF

J: TRBJ1-2
V: TRBV5-1
size: -
CDR3: ASSLGSEDYGYT

J: TRBJ2-4
V: TRBV2
size: -
CDR3: ASIPTSGDRDGTKNIQY

J: TRBJ2-1
V: TRBV7-3
size: -
CDR3: ASSSDGAYNEQF

J: TRBJ1-3
V: TRBV30
size: -
CDR3: AWSVSFHSGNTIY

J: TRBJ2-5
V: TRBV28
size: once
CDR3: ASSFGGQQETQY

J: TRBJ1-4
V: TRBV21-1
size: once
CDR3: ASSTWDRAQEKLF

J: TRBJ1-1
V: TRBV13
size: -
CDR3: ASSLAPGNTEAF

J: TRBJ1-5
V: TRBV7-8
size: -
CDR3: ASSILRDRGSQPQH

J: TRBJ2-1
V: TRBV2
size: -
CDR3: AARKRLADRNEQF

J: TRBJ1-5
V: TRBV10-3
size: -
CDR3: AIGQGDQPQH

J: TRBJ2-7
V: TRBV2
size: -
CDR3: ASSGTGGEFYEQY

J: TRBJ2-7
V: TRBV19
size: -
CDR3: ASRPTGGGYEQY

J: TRBJ2-1
V: TRBV18
size: -
CDR3: ASSPRRDEQF

J: TRBJ2-7
V: TRBV5-4
size: -
CDR3: ASSLSDRGNEQY

J: TRBJ1-5
V: TRBV2
size: -
CDR3: ASSGGRENQPQH

J: TRBJ2-7
V: TRBV7-9
size: -
CDR3: ASRLGTGGYEQY

J: TRBJ2-3
V: TRBV7-9
size: -
CDR3: ASSPGTGRRDTQY

J: TRBJ1-6
V: TRBV5-1
size: -
CDR3: ASSLNRVGSPLH

J: TRBJ2-3
V: TRBV11-3
size: -
CDR3: ASSLRTSGTTTDTQY

J: TRBJ2-3
V: TRBV28
size: -
CDR3: ASSLVGVTDTQY

J: TRBJ1-1
V: TRBV6-1
size: medium-sized
CDR3: ASSTGSTNTEAF

J: TRBJ2-4
V: TRBV18
size: -
CDR3: ASSPPWGAAKNIQY

J: TRBJ2-3
V: TRBV9
size: once
CDR3: ASRGQTSTDTQY

J: TRBJ2-7
V: TRBV19
size: few
CDR3: ASNPGQGNNYEQY

J: TRBJ1-1
V: TRBV11-3
size: -
CDR3: ASSLKWTEAF

J: TRBJ1-2
V: TRBV10-3
size: -
CDR3: AISVRAEDPRGYT

J: TRBJ2-1
V: TRBV10-3
size: -
CDR3: AISRGLARDNEQF

J: TRBJ2-1
V: TRBV4-1
size: few
CDR3: ASSQDTSLAASSYNEQF

J: TRBJ2-3
V: TRBV9
size: -
CDR3: ASNLGATDTQY

J: TRBJ2-5
V: TRBV6-6
size: once
CDR3: ASSYAPGTSGQTQY

J: TRBJ2-5
V: TRBV7-3
size: -
CDR3: ASSLAAAQWETQY

J: TRBJ2-7
V: TRBV4-1
size: -
CDR3: ASSQSQGTEQY

J: TRBJ2-2
V: TRBV7-2
size: -
CDR3: ASSLRHAVSTGELF

J: TRBJ2-7
V: TRBV7-9
size: medium-sized
CDR3: ASSSPDRLRSEQY

J: TRBJ1-2
V: TRBV30
size: -
CDR3: AWSLGRRGYT

J: TRBJ1-2
V: TRBV7-9
size: -
CDR3: ASSDVDPSYGYT

J: TRBJ1-2
V: TRBV6-1
size: -
CDR3: ASSEAFSTVNYGYT

J: TRBJ1-1
V: TRBV28
size: -
CDR3: ASSSRTGGFAEAF

J: TRBJ2-3
V: TRBV13
size: -
CDR3: ASSLAGKSTDTQY

J: TRBJ2-3
V: TRBV29-1
size: -
CDR3: SVGQGANTQY

J: TRBJ2-5
V: TRBV10-3
size: -
CDR3: AISIRGADQETQY

J: TRBJ1-1
V: TRBV5-1
size: -
CDR3: ASSLASGSGTEAF